One sample yielded the 21 T cell receptor beta chains listed below, sequenced in a study of cytomegalovirus exposure and HLA in healthy donors. Use of 60 Vbeta and 13 Jbeta primers characterized the PCR. This table comes from immunoSEQ multiplex PCR, and its TCRdb copy is limited to in-frame clones, with some not included. The sample contains roughly 180,000 clones, 80% to 85% of which appear only once. Sequencing input: PBMCs. These receptors were collected from a boy younger than 10 in good health and CMV-seronegative.

The genes are TRBV15 and TRBJ1-4; D possibly corresponds to TRBD1 (6 bases). The V end lost 4 bases, the J end lost 8 bases, and 17 bases lay between the germline ends. The CDR3 has 15 residues. CDR1 and CDR2 (germline): LNHNV, YYDKDF (reference sequence). CDR3 protein: CATSTGATNQEKLFF. The CDR3 DNA follows: TGTGCCACCAGCACAGGGGCAACCAATCAAGAAAAACTGTTTTTT.

The chain carries TRBV7-2 and TRBJ2-5; a weak D match, TRBD2 (7 bases). This CDR3 has 15 amino acids. Trimming shortened V by 1 base and J by 5 bases, and 14 bases separated the two germline ends. CDR1 and CDR2 (germline): SGHTA, FQGNSA. The CDR3 sequence is CASSLEGGGWETQYF. Here the CDR3 DNA reads TGTGCCAGCAGCTTAGAAGGGGGGGGGTGGGAGACCCAGTACTTC.

J is TRBJ2-5 and V is TRBV7-2; weak D call: TRBD1 (7 bases). This CDR3 is built from 14 residues. Trimming removed 9 bases at V and 5 bases at J, with 19 bases between. Germline V CDR1 and CDR2: SGHTA, FQGNSA. The CDR3 DNA reads as TGTGCCAGTAAAAGACAGGGAGGTGGGGAGACCCAGTACTTC. This gives the protein CASKRQGGGETQYF.

This chain connects TRBV19 to TRBJ1-5, with TRBD1 matching over 8 bases. Trimming cost V 3 bases and J 5 bases; bases outside gene matches: 6. The CDR3 is 15 residues long. The germline gives CDR1 LNHDA, CDR2 SQIVND (reference sequence). The CDR3 region is CASSIYGQGDQPQHF. The CDR3 DNA sequence: TGTGCCAGTAGTATTTACGGACAGGGAGATCAGCCCCAGCATTTT.

The CDR3: CATSSTSGGAQYF. The CDR3 nucleotides read TGTGCCACCAGCAGTACTAGCGGGGGGGCCCAGTACTTC. This rearrangement joins TRBV15 to TRBJ2-5, with TRBD2 matching over 13 bases. The CDR3 consists of 13 residues. Germline loops: CDR1 LNHNV, CDR2 YYDKDF (reference sequence). The ends lost 3 bases at V and 9 bases at J; junction bases unmatched: 1. The full variable domain, with the rest looked up from reference TRBV15 and TRBJ2-5, is DAMVIQNPRYQVTQFGKPVTLSCSQTLNHNVMYWYQQKSSQAPKLLFHYYDKDFNNEADTPDNFQSRRPNTSFCFLDIRSPGLGDTAMYLCATSSTSGGAQYFGPGTRLLVL.

V is TRBV11-2 and J is TRBJ1-1; D is ambiguous. The V and J ends lost 1 base and 4 bases respectively, with 7 bases between them. The CDR3 extends over 13 amino acids. Germline assignment: CDR1 SGHAT and CDR2 FQNNGV. DNA of the CDR3: TGTGCCAGCAGCTTAGTAGAAGTCACTGAAGCTTTCTTT. Translating gives CASSLVEVTEAFF. Drawing the rest from reference TRBV11-2 and TRBJ1-1, the complete variable domain is EAGVAQSPRYKIIEKRQSVAFWCNPISGHATLYWYQQILGQGPKLLIQFQNNGVVDDSQLPKDRFSAERLKGVDSTLKIQPAKLEDSAVYLCASSLVEVTEAFFGQGTRLTVV.

The rearrangement links TRBV5-1 to TRBJ1-2; perhaps TRBD1 as D (6 bases). This CDR3 region has 15 residues. CDR1 and CDR2 from the germline V gene are SGHRS and YFSETQ. V lost 6 bases to trimming and J lost 6 bases, with 21 bases between them. CDR3 amino acids: CASNPGYPKGDGYTF. CDR3 nucleotide sequence: TGCGCCAGCAACCCAGGTTACCCAAAGGGGGATGGCTACACCTTC.

The chain recombines TRBV4-1 with TRBJ2-4; D is uncertain. Between the trimmed V and J ends, which lost 3 bases and 3 bases, there was a span of 9 bases. Germline V gene lookup returns CDR1 MGHRA and CDR2 YSYEKL. The CDR3 has 14 residues. The CDR3 here is CASSHRLGKNIQYF. CDR3 nucleotides: TGCGCCAGCAGCCATAGGCTAGGCAAAAACATTCAGTACTTC.

The chain links TRBV6-5 to TRBJ1-3; D is unresolved. Germline V gives CDR1 MNHEY, CDR2 SVGAGI. V gave up 2 bases and J gave up 0 bases, with 5 bases separating them. The CDR3 loop spans 14 amino acids. The CDR3 reads CASSYEFSGNTIYF. The CDR3 coding sequence is TGTGCCAGCAGTTACGAGTTCTCTGGAAACACCATATATTTT.

DNA for the CDR3: TGTGCTAGTGGTTTGGTACTGGGGGGCTCCTACAATGAGCAGTTCTTC. This sequence encodes CASGLVLGGSYNEQFF. The J gene is TRBJ2-1, the V gene TRBV12-5; TRBD2 is a possible D gene (6 bases). The V and J ends lost 0 bases and 0 bases respectively, with 9 bases between them. CDR3 length equals 16 residues. Germline V lookup: CDR1 LGHNT, CDR2 FRNRAP.

This clone was counted between two and nine times. The sample has other DNA sequences that encode this CDR3 too. This sequence joins TRBV2 and TRBJ1-1; 9 nucleotides match TRBD1. Germline V CDR1 and CDR2: SNHLY, FYNNEI. V shed 9 bases, J shed 4 bases, and the junction held 12 bases outside the gene matches. The CDR3 extends over 15 amino acids. CDR3 DNA: TGTGCCAGTTACTCGGGACAGGGAAGGCTCACTGAAGCTTTCTTT. The encoded protein is CASYSGQGRLTEAFF.

The gene calls are TRBV2 and TRBJ1-5, with 8 bases that match TRBD1. The V gene end was trimmed by 8 bases and the J gene end by 3 bases; junction bases not matched to a gene: 6. CDR3 size: 14 residues. Germline lookup yields CDR1 SNHLY and CDR2 FYNNEI. The chain's CDR3 is CASQTGALNQPQHF. CDR3 DNA: TGTGCCAGCCAGACAGGGGCTCTCAATCAGCCCCAGCATTTT.

The chain uses TRBV15 and TRBJ1-1; D unclear. The CDR3 is 12 residues long. Germline CDR1 is LNHNV and CDR2 is YYDKDF (reference sequence). V dropped 0 bases and J dropped 7 bases, with 6 bases sitting between them. CDR3 in amino acids: CATSRDYNEAFF. The CDR3 region has the DNA TGTGCCACCAGCAGAGATTATAATGAAGCTTTCTTT.

The chain has TRBV6-5 and TRBJ2-3; tentatively, D is TRBD2 (5 bases). Per germline, CDR1 MNHEY and CDR2 SVGAGI. CDR3 length equals 15 residues. Trimming stripped 7 bases from V and 0 bases from J, with 14 bases between. In nucleotides, the CDR3 is TGTGCCAGCAAAGTAACGGGGTCTAGCACAGATACGCAGTATTTT. Amino acids: CASKVTGSSTDTQYF.

The chain joins TRBV19 to TRBJ2-1, with 12 bases fitting TRBD2. The CDR3 has 14 residues. Germline V lookup: CDR1 LNHDA, CDR2 SQIVND (reference sequence). The ends lost 4 bases at V and 7 bases at J; junction bases unmatched: 2. CDR3 sequence reads: CASSNLAGGNEQFF. The DNA for the CDR3 is TGTGCCAGTAGTAATCTAGCGGGGGGGAATGAGCAGTTCTTC.

The chain combines TRBV7-9 with TRBJ1-2; a possible D gene is TRBD1 (6 bases). This CDR3 has 15 amino acids. V was pared by 5 bases and J by 5 bases, with 18 bases between. The germline V gene encodes CDR1 SEHNR and CDR2 FQNEAQ (reference sequence). Written as DNA, the CDR3 is TGTGCCAGCAGCCGTACTGGGAGGGGGACATATGGCTACACCTTC. Translating gives CASSRTGRGTYGYTF. The whole variable domain, remainder taken from reference TRBV7-9 and TRBJ1-2, is DTGVSQNPRHKITKRGQNVTFRCDPISEHNRLYWYRQTLGQGPEFLTYFQNEAQLEKSRLLSDRFSAERPKGSFSTLEIQRTEQGDSAMYLCASSRTGRGTYGYTFGSGTRLTVV.

The V call is TRBV21-1, the J call TRBJ2-1; the table names TRBD2, a call not compared with the DNA. TRBV21-1 is a pseudogene segment. The length of the CDR3 is 17 residues. The DNA of the CDR3 is TGTGCCAGTACTATAAACTCGACTAGCGGGGTGTACAATGAGCAGTTCTTC. Amino acids: CASTINSTSGVYNEQFF.

This sequence joins TRBV6-1 and TRBJ1-3; a possible D gene is TRBD1 (6 bases). Deletions cut 7 bases from V and 4 bases from J, with 14 bases between. Germline-derived CDR1 and CDR2 are MNHNS and SASEGT. The CDR3 is 14 residues long. This CDR3 reads CASTYTGIGNTIYF. DNA for the CDR3: TGTGCCAGCACCTACACAGGGATCGGAAACACCATATATTTT.

This chain uses TRBV20-1 with TRBJ2-1; D is unclear. Germline V gene lookup returns CDR1 DFQATT and CDR2 SNEGSKA (reference sequence). The CDR3 runs to 11 residues. The V and J ends lost 1 base and 9 bases respectively, with 7 bases between them. The CDR3 here is CSARVSFEQFF. The DNA for the CDR3 is TGCAGTGCTAGAGTGTCTTTTGAGCAGTTCTTC.

The chain uses TRBV27 and TRBJ2-3; TRBD2 matches at 10 bases. This CDR3 is 14 amino acids long. Germline V gives CDR1 MNHEY, CDR2 SMNVEV (reference sequence). V gave up 6 bases and J gave up 4 bases; unmatched junction bases: 4. CDR3 residues: CASSIGLAADTQYF. DNA for the CDR3: TGTGCCAGCAGCATCGGACTAGCGGCAGATACGCAGTATTTT.

In its sample, this clone was seen a few times. J is TRBJ1-5 and V is TRBV6-5; TRBD1 agrees at 8 bases. The CDR3 contains 15 residues. Germline V gives CDR1 MNHEY, CDR2 SVGAGI. V trimming: 6 bases; J trimming: 8 bases; junction bases outside the gene matches: 12. The CDR3 DNA reads as TGTGCCAGCAGACGCGGACAGGGATCCGTCGAGCCCCAGCATTTT. Protein sequence: CASRRGQGSVEPQHF.